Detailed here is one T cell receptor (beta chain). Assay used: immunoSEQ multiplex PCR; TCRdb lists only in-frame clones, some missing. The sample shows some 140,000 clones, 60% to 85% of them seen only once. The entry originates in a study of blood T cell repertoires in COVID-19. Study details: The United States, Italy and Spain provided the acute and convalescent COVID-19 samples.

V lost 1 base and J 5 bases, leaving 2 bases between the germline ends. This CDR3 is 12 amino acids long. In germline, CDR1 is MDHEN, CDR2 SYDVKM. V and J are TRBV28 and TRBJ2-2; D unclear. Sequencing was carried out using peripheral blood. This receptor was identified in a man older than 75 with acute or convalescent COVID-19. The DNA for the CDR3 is TGTGCCAGCAGTTTATTAACCGGGGAGCTGTTTTTT. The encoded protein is CASSLLTGELFF.